The entry below gives a single T cell receptor (beta chain) sequence along with its context. These data originate in a study of blood T cells in healthy people across ages. The use of a sample-barcoded 5' primer and a J-beta primer mix characterized a second PCR of 7 to 11 cycles. A 12-random-nucleotide template-switch adaptor tagged each cDNA molecule. Per sample, CDR3-containing paired-end reads numbered at least 2.5 million. Using its own MiXCR run on the 5' RACE reads, TCRdb lists one record per CDR3 protein. The sample gives about 700,000 distinct CDR3 sequences, approximately 30% of which show up once; 15% is in the top ten. Trimming shortened V by 6 bases and J by 5 bases, and 8 bases separated the two germline ends. Germline V gene data show CDR1 as ENHRY and CDR2 as SYGVKD. The CDR3 totals 11 residues.

This clonotype was obtained from a woman over 75 in good health. The sample was blood. The rearrangement uses TRBV10-3 and TRBJ2-7, with D unclear. CDR3 residues: CAISTTHEQYF. The CDR3 bases are TGTGCCATCAGCACCACCCACGAGCAGTACTTC.